This T cell receptor beta chain derives from a study of T cell responses to AZD1222 COVID-19 vaccine. Only in-frame clones appear in the TCRdb table, and some are missing; sequencing was by immunoSEQ multiplex PCR. The sample lists around 160,000 clones, approximately 90% occurring once. The CDR3 extends over 14 amino acids. The J segment lost 8 bases and the V segment lost 8 bases, leaving 16 bases of the junction unmatched. Germline V gene data show CDR1 as GTSNPN and CDR2 as SVGIG (reference sequence). The gene calls are TRBV30 and TRBJ1-2; TRBD1 aligns across 8 bases. This TCR derives from an adult in good health. The sample in question was peripheral blood, obtained on day 0 of MenACWY control vaccination. The CDR3 protein is CARNTGTGKGGYTF. The CDR3 nucleotides are TGTGCCCGTAATACCGGGACAGGAAAGGGCGGCTACACCTTC. Complete variable domain (other parts from reference TRBV30 and TRBJ1-2): SQTIHQWPATLVQPVGSPLSLECTVEGTSNPNLYWYRQAAGRGLQLLFYSVGIGQISSEVPQNLSASRPQDRQFILSSKKLLLSDSGFYLCARNTGTGKGGYTFGSGTRLTVV.